What follows are 17 T cell receptor beta chains derived from one specimen sequenced in a study of shared clonotypes between healthy human individuals. Libraries were prepared by immunoSEQ multiplex PCR; TCRdb keeps only in-frame clonotypes and omits some of them. The top ten clones hold around 1.7% of a sample with around 2,000,000 clones, 93% of them seen once. CD8 cells regarded as naive lacked CD45RO, were positively chosen for CCR7, and omitted terminally differentiated effector memory CD45RA+ cells. Sequencing input: naive CD8+ T cells from PBMCs. These receptors were taken from a man in his late teens or twenties in good health. Some clones in this sample may be carry-over from other donors' samples.

A remark on this clone: This specimen includes other DNA sequences encoding the same CDR3. The chain uses TRBV11-2 and TRBJ2-3; 12 bases line up with TRBD2. Germline loops: CDR1 SGHAT, CDR2 FQNNGV. Trimming cost V 3 bases and J 3 bases; bases outside gene matches: 1. The CDR3 contains 15 residues. The CDR3 reads CASSFLAGGTDTQYF. The DNA of the CDR3 is TGTGCCAGCAGCTTTCTAGCGGGAGGGACAGATACGCAGTATTTT.

This clone was detected once. The chain is built from TRBV7-9 and TRBJ2-1, with D perhaps being TRBD1 or TRBD2 (5 bases each). The CDR3 consists of 15 residues. Trimming cost V 5 bases and J 7 bases, with 18 bases left between them. Germline values: CDR1 SEHNR, CDR2 FQNEAQ (reference sequence). CDR3: CASSPPSGTQNEQFF. For the CDR3, the DNA is TGTGCCAGCAGCCCGCCATCCGGGACCCAAAATGAGCAGTTCTTC.

The sample holds one count of this clone. The chain has TRBV18 and TRBJ2-7, with 9 nucleotides matching TRBD2. The CDR3 extends over 19 amino acids. Germline V lookup: CDR1 KGHSH, CDR2 LQKENI. V lost 3 bases and J lost 0; bases outside the gene matches: 15. CDR3 protein: CASSPPRIAGAPSSYEQYF. CDR3 DNA sequence: TGTGCCAGCTCACCGCCCCGGATAGCGGGAGCCCCGAGCTCCTACGAGCAGTACTTC.

The genes are TRBV19 and TRBJ2-7, with 9 bases fitting TRBD1. Germline V gene lookup returns CDR1 LNHDA and CDR2 SQIVND (reference sequence). Trimming removed 4 bases from V and 7 bases from J; junction bases left unmatched: 23. The CDR3 contains 19 residues. CDR3 coding DNA: TGTGCCAGTAGTAGTACGTGGCACAGGGGGCCTTTCCCACTGTGGGAGCAGTACTTC. Translation: CASSSTWHRGPFPLWEQYF.

The chain links TRBV9 to TRBJ2-7, with 8 bases aligning to TRBD2. V was clipped by 0 bases and J by 5 bases; unmatched bases: 7. CDR3 size: 15 residues. Germline V gene lookup returns CDR1 SGDLS and CDR2 YYNGEE. The CDR3: CASSVGQREFDEQYF. The CDR3 DNA reads as TGTGCCAGCAGCGTAGGGCAGCGGGAGTTCGACGAGCAGTACTTC.

This rearrangement joins TRBV6-1 to TRBJ1-5; D is unresolved. V lost 3 bases and J lost 9, with 12 bases in between. CDR3 length equals 13 residues. Germline assignment: CDR1 MNHNS and CDR2 SASEGT. For the CDR3, the DNA is TGTGCCAGCAGTGACGGAGGCCGGGGGCCCCAGCATTTT. Its translation: CASSDGGRGPQHF.

The rearrangement links TRBV29-1 to TRBJ1-2; TRBD1 is a possible D gene (5 bases). The germline CDR1 and CDR2 sequences are SQVTM and ANQGSEA. CDR3 size: 13 residues. Trimming removed 8 bases at V and 0 bases at J, with 13 bases between. The CDR3 nucleotides read TGCAGCCTCAGGGACGCCTCTAACTATGGCTACACCTTC. Residues: CSLRDASNYGYTF.

The chain uses TRBV6-5 and TRBJ1-1; tentatively, D is TRBD1 (5 bases). Trimming took off 6 bases at V and 0 bases at J, with 11 bases between the two ends. Per germline, CDR1 MNHEY and CDR2 SVGAGI. This CDR3 comprises 14 residues. CDR3 sequence reads: CASSQTAVNTEAFF. Here the CDR3 DNA reads TGTGCCAGCAGCCAGACAGCCGTGAACACTGAAGCTTTCTTT.

This clone was seen only once. The chain is built from TRBV29-1 and TRBJ2-1; D gene uncertain. From germline, CDR1 is SQVTM and CDR2 ANQGSEA. The length of the CDR3 is 12 residues. Trimming took off 1 base at V and 10 bases at J, with 11 bases between the two ends. As DNA, the CDR3 is TGCAGCGTTGAAGGGGCATCAAGGGAGCAGTTCTTC. Translation: CSVEGASREQFF.

This chain connects TRBV6-5 to TRBJ1-4; 8 nucleotides agree with TRBD1. The CDR3 is 14 residues long. Germline CDR1 and CDR2: MNHEY and SVGAGI. The V gene end was trimmed by 5 bases and the J gene end by 6 bases; junction bases not matched to a gene: 5. Here the CDR3 DNA reads TGTGCCAGCAGTCTACAGGGGGGCGATGAAAAACTGTTTTTT. It is translated as CASSLQGGDEKLFF.

The chain carries TRBV5-8 and TRBJ1-5; perhaps TRBD1 as D (6 bases). The germline V gene has CDR1 SGHTS and CDR2 YDEGEE. V lost 3 bases to trimming and J lost 3 bases, with 13 bases between them. The length of the CDR3 is 15 residues. CDR3 protein: CASSWDGQLNQPQHF. CDR3 DNA: TGTGCCAGCAGCTGGGATGGACAGCTCAATCAGCCCCAGCATTTT.

The CDR3 sequence is CASSQDTGQGWMNTEAFF. The CDR3 DNA reads as TGCGCCAGCAGCCAAGATACGGGCCAGGGGTGGATGAACACTGAAGCTTTCTTT. V usage is TRBV4-1 and J usage is TRBJ1-1; TRBD1 is a possible D gene (6 bases). CDR1 is MGHRA and CDR2 is YSYEKL in the germline V gene. The CDR3 runs to 18 residues. Trimming took 0 bases from V and 0 from J, leaving 17 bases between them.

The gene calls are TRBV11-1 and TRBJ2-7, with D perhaps matching TRBD2 (5 bases). Germline V gene sequence: CDR1 SGHAT, CDR2 FQDESV (reference sequence). Trimming removed 4 bases at V and 2 bases at J, with 15 bases between. The length of the CDR3 is 15 residues. CDR3 bases: TGTGCCAGCAGCTCTAGCCGGACTGGCACCTACGAGCAGTACTTC. Translating it yields CASSSSRTGTYEQYF.

The rearrangement uses TRBV28 and TRBJ2-2; TRBD1 aligns across 8 bases. The CDR3 runs 16 residues. Germline values: CDR1 MDHEN, CDR2 SYDVKM. Losses at the gene ends were 6 bases for V and 4 bases for J; bases not matched to a gene: 10. The CDR3 nucleotides read TGTGCCAGCAGGGAAATAGAGGACAGGGCCACCGGGGAGCTGTTTTTT. Translating it yields CASREIEDRATGELFF.

The chain has TRBV6-5 and TRBJ2-4, with unresolved D. Germline V CDR1 and CDR2: MNHEY, SVGAGI. The CDR3 spans 14 residues. V was clipped by 0 bases and J by 8 bases, with 11 bases between them. CDR3 amino acids: CASSYSGWMDIQYF. CDR3 nucleotides: TGTGCCAGCAGTTACTCCGGCTGGATGGACATTCAGTACTTC.

This sequence joins TRBV19 and TRBJ1-5; TRBD1 might be the D (5 bases). The CDR3 length is 14 residues. Germline lookup yields CDR1 LNHDA and CDR2 SQIVND (reference sequence). V lost 2 bases and J lost 7, with 12 bases in between. The CDR3 bases are TGTGCCAGTAGTATATGGTCATCAGGGCAGCCCCAGCATTTT. Encoded protein: CASSIWSSGQPQHF.

The gene calls are TRBV11-2 and TRBJ2-2, with 7 bases fitting TRBD2. The CDR3 loop spans 16 amino acids. J gave up 3 bases and V 2 bases, and 6 bases lay outside the gene matches. Per germline, CDR1 SGHAT and CDR2 FQNNGV. CDR3 amino acids: CASSLLAGVDTGELFF. Written as DNA, the CDR3 is TGTGCCAGCAGCTTATTGGCGGGAGTGGACACCGGGGAGCTGTTTTTT.